This T cell receptor beta chain was sequenced during a study of human T cells and chemical hapten exposure. Turning to the study itself: Patients, mostly women, had alopecia areata, alopecia totalis or alopecia universalis. TCR yields per sample varied, mainly owing to small pooled library volume differences. Whole-study findings and limits: Patch test score tracked positively with PT1 expanded TCR counts.

The sample holds many counts of this clonotype. Its antigen is unidentified. Germline CDR1 and CDR2: SGHTA and FQGNSA. The CDR3 is 14 residues long. Trimming stripped 5 bases from V and 0 bases from J, with 10 bases between. TCRdb analysed the RACE reads with MiXCR anew, one entry per CDR3 protein. The table records 80,000 to 95,000 distinct CDR3 sequences, under 14% of them present only once. Noted time point: patch test 2, 6 weeks after DPC sensitization. The sample's treatment: therapeutic diphenylcyclopropenone sensitization with weekly scalp DPC. The source of this sequence is a man in his late teens or twenties with alopecia areata. Some clones in this sample may be carry-over from other donors' samples. The rearrangement uses TRBV7-2 and TRBJ1-1; a possible D gene is TRBD1 (5 bases). This material consisted of whole blood, taken in connection with sensitization to the hapten diphenylcyclopropenone (DPC). CDR3 coding DNA: TGTGCCAGCAGCCCCCCGGGGGTGAACACTGAAGCTTTCTTT. Residues: CASSPPGVNTEAFF.